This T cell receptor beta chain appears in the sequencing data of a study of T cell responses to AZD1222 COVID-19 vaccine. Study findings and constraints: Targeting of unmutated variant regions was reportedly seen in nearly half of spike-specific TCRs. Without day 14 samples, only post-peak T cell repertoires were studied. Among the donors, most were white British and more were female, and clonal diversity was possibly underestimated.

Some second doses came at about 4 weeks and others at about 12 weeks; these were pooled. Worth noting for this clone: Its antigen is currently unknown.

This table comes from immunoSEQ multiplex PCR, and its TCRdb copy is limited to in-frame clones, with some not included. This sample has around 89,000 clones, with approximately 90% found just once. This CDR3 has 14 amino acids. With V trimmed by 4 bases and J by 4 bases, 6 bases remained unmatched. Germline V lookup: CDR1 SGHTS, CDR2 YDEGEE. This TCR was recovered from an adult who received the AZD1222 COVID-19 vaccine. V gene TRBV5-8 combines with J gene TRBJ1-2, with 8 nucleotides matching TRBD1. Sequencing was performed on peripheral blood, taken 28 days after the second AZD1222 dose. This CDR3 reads CASSPRQGRYGYTF. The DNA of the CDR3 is TGTGCCAGCAGCCCGAGACAGGGGCGCTATGGCTACACCTTC.